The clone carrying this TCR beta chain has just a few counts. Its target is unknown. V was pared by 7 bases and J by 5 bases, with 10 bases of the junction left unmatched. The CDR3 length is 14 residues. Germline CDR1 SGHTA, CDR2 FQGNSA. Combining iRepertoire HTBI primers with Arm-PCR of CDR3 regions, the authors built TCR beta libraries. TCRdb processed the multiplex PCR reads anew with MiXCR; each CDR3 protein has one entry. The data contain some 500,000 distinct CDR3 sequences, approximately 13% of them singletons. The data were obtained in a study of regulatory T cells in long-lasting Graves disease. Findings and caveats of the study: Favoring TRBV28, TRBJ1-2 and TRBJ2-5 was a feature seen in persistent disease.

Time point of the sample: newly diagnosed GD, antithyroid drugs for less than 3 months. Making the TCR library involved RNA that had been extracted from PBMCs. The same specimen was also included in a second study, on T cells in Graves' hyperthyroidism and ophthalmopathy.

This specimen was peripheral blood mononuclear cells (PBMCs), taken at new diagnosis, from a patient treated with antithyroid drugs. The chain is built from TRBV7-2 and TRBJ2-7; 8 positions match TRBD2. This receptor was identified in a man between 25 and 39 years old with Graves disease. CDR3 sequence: CASTPSAGGDEQYF. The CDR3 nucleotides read TGTGCCAGCACCCCGTCGGCGGGAGGAGACGAGCAGTACTTC.